A single sample is the source of the 29 T cell receptor beta chains below, sequenced in a study of breast tumors, draining lymph nodes, adjacent tissues. The lymph nodes were axillary draining lymph nodes from breast cancer patients. TCRdb recomputed calls from the multiplex PCR reads with MiXCR, one row per CDR3 protein. Among around 230,000 distinct CDR3 sequences listed, under 40% were seen once. Sequenced input: axillary lymph node tissue. These receptors were obtained from a female donor with breast cancer. Some clones in this sample may be carry-over from other donors' samples.

This clonotype occurred many times. V gene TRBV30 combines with J gene TRBJ1-4; no reliable D call. V was cut by 8 bases and J by 5 bases, with 12 bases left in between. Germline loops: CDR1 GTSNPN, CDR2 SVGIG (reference sequence). There are 12 residues in the CDR3. DNA for the CDR3: TGTGCCAGCCTGGGAGGGAATGAAAAACTGTTTTTT. Translating gives CASLGGNEKLFF.

This clonotype has at least ten counts. J is TRBJ2-2 and V is TRBV9; possibly TRBD2 for D (5 bases). Germline values: CDR1 SGDLS, CDR2 YYNGEE. The V gene lost 0 bases and the J gene lost 8 bases, with 14 bases spanning the gap. The CDR3 has 15 amino acids. The CDR3 DNA sequence: TGTGCCAGCAGCGTAGAGCGGACTCTTGTTGGGGAGCTGTTTTTT. This encodes CASSVERTLVGELFF.

Comments on this clonotype: Possible read error: a much larger clone is one base away. The chain couples TRBV9 to TRBJ2-7; D is perhaps TRBD1 or TRBD2 (6 bases each). Germline CDR1 and CDR2: SGDLS and YYNGEE. Deletions cut 7 bases from V and 1 base from J, with 18 bases between. This CDR3 spans 15 amino acids. In DNA, the CDR3 is TGTGCCAGCGGCGCCGGGGGCGGCGTTTCCTACGAGCAGTACTTC. This translates into CASGAGGGVSYEQYF.

V gene TRBV2 combines with J gene TRBJ2-3; D remains unclear. V gave up 2 bases and J gave up 4 bases, with 13 bases separating them. CDR3 length: 15 amino acids. In germline, CDR1 is SNHLY, CDR2 FYNNEI. As DNA, the CDR3 is TGTGCCAGCAGTGAATCTTCGGCGAGTGCAGATACGCAGTATTTT. Translated, it gives CASSESSASADTQYF. Combining the CDR3 with reference TRBV2 and TRBJ2-3 gives the whole variable domain EPEVTQTPSHQVTQMGQEVILRCVPISNHLYFYWYRQILGQKVEFLVSFYNNEISEKSEIFDDQFSVERPDGSNFTLKIRSTKLEDSAMYFCASSESSASADTQYFGPGTRLTVL.

J is TRBJ2-6 and V is TRBV20-1; possibly TRBD1 for D (5 bases). With 1 base removed from V and 4 bases from J, the gap between germline ends came to 11 bases. The V gene's germline CDR1 is DFQATT and CDR2 SNEGSKA (reference sequence). The length of the CDR3 is 15 residues. CDR3 amino acids: CSARGSGSGANVLTF. CDR3 coding DNA: TGCAGTGCTAGAGGATCAGGGTCAGGGGCCAACGTCCTGACTTTC.

The chain employs TRBV20-1 and TRBJ2-5; TRBD2 agrees at 14 bases. J gave up 5 bases and V 3 bases, and 17 bases lay outside the gene matches. There are 19 residues in the CDR3. Germline V CDR1 and CDR2: DFQATT, SNEGSKA (reference sequence). In DNA form, the CDR3 reads TGCAGTGCTAGGAAGGGGACCGGGACTAGCGGGGGTAGCTGGGAGACCCAGTACTTC. This codes for CSARKGTGTSGGSWETQYF.

The rearrangement joins TRBV5-4 to TRBJ2-7; TRBD1 matches at 9 bases. J was trimmed by 4 bases and V by 3 bases; bases with no gene match: 8. The germline V gene has CDR1 SGHNT and CDR2 YYREEE (reference sequence). CDR3 size: 15 residues. CDR3 DNA: TGTGCCAGCAGCTGGGGGACAGGGATCGGTTACGAGCAGTACTTC. Its protein product is CASSWGTGIGYEQYF. The full variable domain, completed using reference TRBV5-4 and TRBJ2-7, is ETGVTQSPTHLIKTRGQQVTLRCSSQSGHNTVSWYQQALGQGPQFIFQYYREEENGRGNFPPRFSGLQFPNYSSELNVNALELDDSALYLCASSWGTGIGYEQYFGPGTRLTVT.

This clonotype was seen ten or more times. The V gene is TRBV15, the J gene TRBJ1-4; 7 bases are a match to TRBD1. The V and J ends lost 2 bases and 7 bases, in that order; junction bases with no gene match: 7. This CDR3 has 15 residues. Germline V gene data show CDR1 as LNHNV and CDR2 as YYDKDF (reference sequence). The CDR3 sequence: CATSRTWTGVEKLFF. CDR3 nucleotide sequence: TGTGCCACCAGCAGAACTTGGACAGGTGTTGAAAAACTGTTTTTT. Together with reference TRBV15 and TRBJ1-4, the CDR3 gives the full variable domain: DAMVIQNPRYQVTQFGKPVTLSCSQTLNHNVMYWYQQKSSQAPKLLFHYYDKDFNNEADTPDNFQSRRPNTSFCFLDIRSPGLGDTAMYLCATSRTWTGVEKLFFGSGTQLSVL.

This clonotype was counted at least ten times. The chain carries TRBV29-1 and TRBJ2-2; D gene ambiguous. V dropped 5 bases and J dropped 5 bases, with 12 bases sitting between them. The germline V gene has CDR1 SQVTM and CDR2 ANQGSEA. The CDR3 is made up of 13 amino acids. The CDR3 region is CSVFSLGTGELFF. CDR3 sequence (DNA): TGCAGCGTTTTTTCCCTAGGGACCGGGGAGCTGTTTTTT.

The rearrangement links TRBV27 to TRBJ2-3; 8 nucleotides line up with TRBD1. Germline values: CDR1 MNHEY, CDR2 SMNVEV (reference sequence). This CDR3 comprises 16 residues. Losses at the gene ends were 3 bases for V and 2 bases for J; bases not matched to a gene: 7. The CDR3 DNA sequence: TGTGCCAGCAGTTTTCGGATGACAGGGGCCACAGATACGCAGTATTTT. Translated, it gives CASSFRMTGATDTQYF.

Points on this clonotype: The conserved phenylalanine or tryptophan normally closing the CDR3 is absent here, so this likely arose from a read error. The V call is TRBV4-3, the J call TRBJ1-2; D unclear. V lost 0 bases and J 0 bases, leaving 5 bases between the germline ends. This CDR3 region has 14 residues. The germline V gene encodes CDR1 LGHNA and CDR2 YSLEER. The CDR3 loop is CASSQEPTNYGYTL. CDR3 DNA: TGCGCCAGCAGCCAAGAACCCACTAACTATGGCTACACCCTC.

The rearrangement uses TRBV9 and TRBJ1-2; D possibly corresponds to TRBD1 (6 bases). Per germline, CDR1 SGDLS and CDR2 YYNGEE. Trimming stripped 9 bases from V and 3 bases from J, with 15 bases between. The length of the CDR3 is 13 residues. CDR3 nucleotide sequence: TGTGCCAACAGGGACCCTAACTACTATGGCTACACCTTC. Translation: CANRDPNYYGYTF.

Points on this clonotype: A much larger clone lies one base from this, so it may be a read error. V gene TRBV30 combines with J gene TRBJ2-3; TRBD1 matches 11 bases. Matching the DNA end better, TRBJ1-5 makes the J call doubtful. Germline loops: CDR1 GTSNPN, CDR2 SVGIG (reference sequence). This CDR3 region has 15 residues. CDR3 loop: CAWSDGQGAADTQHF. The CDR3 bases are TGTGCCTGGAGTGACGGACAGGGGGCCGCAGATACGCAGCATTTT.

The chain is built from TRBV15 and TRBJ1-1; D unresolved. CDR1 LNHNV and CDR2 YYDKDF come from the germline V gene (reference sequence). The CDR3 sequence is 13 residues long. The V end was cut by 1 base, the J end by 1 base, with 4 bases between. CDR3 DNA: TGTGCCACCAGCAGAGGCCCGAACACTGAAGCTTTCTTT. Amino acids: CATSRGPNTEAFF.

In this sample, this clonotype turned up a few times. A much larger clone sits a single nucleotide away, making a read error possible. V and J are TRBV6-1 and TRBJ1-5, with 9 bases identical to TRBD1. The CDR3 sequence is 15 residues long. CDR1 and CDR2 from the germline V gene are MNHNS and SASEGT. The V gene end was trimmed by 5 bases and the J gene end by 7 bases; junction bases not matched to a gene: 9. The CDR3 DNA sequence: TGTGCCAGCAGTCAGGGGACAGGGATCGGCCAGCCCCAGCATTTT. Translated: CASSQGTGIGQPQHF.

V gene TRBV4-3 combines with J gene TRBJ1-1, with unresolved D. The CDR3 is made up of 15 amino acids. Germline V gene sequence: CDR1 LGHNA, CDR2 YSLEER. The V and J ends lost 3 bases and 2 bases respectively, with 13 bases between them. In DNA form, the CDR3 reads TGCGCCAGCAGCCATACAAGGCTGGGAAACACTGAAGCTTTCTTT. Amino acid sequence: CASSHTRLGNTEAFF.

This clonotype was counted at least ten times. The gene calls are TRBV11-2 and TRBJ1-6, with D unresolved. V lost 1 base and J 11 bases, leaving 9 bases between the germline ends. This CDR3 has 13 amino acids. Germline lookup yields CDR1 SGHAT and CDR2 FQNNGV. Written as DNA, the CDR3 is TGTGCCAGCAGCTTAGCCAGCGAGGCACCCCTCCACTTT. It encodes CASSLASEAPLHF.

This clonotype was counted only a few times. The rearrangement uses TRBV30 and TRBJ2-2; 8 positions match TRBD2. The CDR3 loop spans 14 amino acids. In germline, CDR1 is GTSNPN, CDR2 SVGIG (reference sequence). V was clipped by 0 bases and J by 4 bases; unmatched bases: 1. DNA of the CDR3: TGTGCCTGGAGTGTGGCGGGAGGCACCGGGGAGCTGTTTTTT. Translating it yields CAWSVAGGTGELFF.

This clonotype has a count of ten or more. V gene TRBV24-1 combines with J gene TRBJ2-7; 9 nucleotides align to TRBD1. With V trimmed by 4 bases and J by 1 base, 7 bases remained unmatched. Germline lookup yields CDR1 KGHDR and CDR2 SFDVKD. The CDR3 is 16 amino acids. CDR3 protein: CATSEERQGESYEQYF. Written as DNA, the CDR3 is TGTGCCACCAGTGAAGAGCGACAGGGGGAATCCTACGAGCAGTACTTC.

CDR3 sequence: CASSSRLAAGRETQYF. CDR3 DNA sequence: TGTGCCAGCAGCTCCAGACTAGCGGCGGGGCGAGAGACCCAGTACTTC. The chain is built from TRBV11-2 and TRBJ2-5; TRBD2 aligns across 9 bases. Germline assignment: CDR1 SGHAT and CDR2 FQNNGV. The CDR3 spans 16 residues. Losses at the gene ends were 4 bases for V and 4 bases for J; bases not matched to a gene: 10.

This clonotype was recorded many times. The chain's CDR3 is CASSLGGGSWYEQYF. The CDR3 DNA follows: TGTGCCAGCAGCTTAGGGGGCGGGAGTTGGTACGAGCAGTACTTC. The chain employs TRBV7-9 and TRBJ2-7, with 7 bases fitting TRBD2. Germline trimming cut 1 base from V and 4 bases from J; bases unmatched to any gene: 7. The CDR3 extends over 15 amino acids. In germline, CDR1 is SEHNR, CDR2 FQNEAQ (reference sequence). The whole variable domain, filled in from reference TRBV7-9 and TRBJ2-7, reads DTGVSQNPRHKITKRGQNVTFRCDPISEHNRLYWYRQTLGQGPEFLTYFQNEAQLEKSRLLSDRFSAERPKGSFSTLEIQRTEQGDSAMYLCASSLGGGSWYEQYFGPGTRLTVT.

The chain couples TRBV25-1 to TRBJ1-6; D is perhaps TRBD1 (6 bases). This CDR3 comprises 15 residues. V lost 5 bases, J lost 14 bases, and 22 bases lay in between. Germline V lookup: CDR1 MGHDK, CDR2 SYGVNS. The CDR3 DNA reads as TGTGCCAGCAGTCGCCAGGGGCAAGGTGTTCGGTCCCTCCACTTT. Its translation is CASSRQGQGVRSLHF.

This clonotype has at least ten counts. This chain joins TRBV7-9 and TRBJ1-4, with D tentatively TRBD1 (6 bases). The germline V gene has CDR1 SEHNR and CDR2 FQNEAQ (reference sequence). V was clipped by 1 base and J by 6 bases, with 12 bases between them. The CDR3 contains 15 residues. CDR3 residues: CASSLVTGLDEKLFF. CDR3 sequence (DNA): TGTGCCAGCAGCTTAGTCACAGGGCTAGATGAAAAACTGTTTTTT.

This clonotype was seen more than once but under ten times. The chain employs TRBV3-1 and TRBJ2-3, with 9 positions matching TRBD1. The CDR3 is 16 residues long. V gave up 5 bases and J gave up 3 bases; unmatched junction bases: 9. Per the germline V gene, CDR1 is LGHDT and CDR2 is YNNKEL (reference sequence). In DNA, the CDR3 is TGTGCCAGCAGCGAAAGGGGGACAGGGACAACAGATACGCAGTATTTT. This encodes CASSERGTGTTDTQYF.

This clonotype showed up just a few times. The gene calls are TRBV7-2 and TRBJ2-2; TRBD1 agrees at 8 bases. The germline CDR1 and CDR2 sequences are SGHTA and FQGNSA. The V gene end was trimmed by 5 bases and the J gene end by 4 bases; junction bases not matched to a gene: 12. CDR3 length: 17 amino acids. For the CDR3, the DNA is TGTGCCAGCAGCCCTCAGATCGGACAGGGTAGCACCGGGGAGCTGTTTTTT. Encoded protein: CASSPQIGQGSTGELFF.

Ten or more counts support this clonotype. The chain has TRBV10-3 and TRBJ1-2; no reliable D call. The germline gives CDR1 ENHRY, CDR2 SYGVKD. Trimming removed 6 bases from V and 3 bases from J, with 5 bases in between. The CDR3 sequence is 11 residues long. The CDR3 region is CAISDDYGYTF. The CDR3 coding sequence is TGTGCCATCAGCGACGACTATGGCTACACCTTC.

This clonotype was counted only a few times. This rearrangement joins TRBV6-5 to TRBJ2-3; tentative D call: TRBD2 (6 bases). V lost 6 bases and J lost 2, with 18 bases in between. CDR1 and CDR2 (germline): MNHEY, SVGAGI. The CDR3 length is 16 residues. DNA for the CDR3: TGTGCCAGCAGGCACCGGGACTTTCCATCCACAGATACGCAGTATTTT. Its protein is CASRHRDFPSTDTQYF.

This clonotype has a count of ten or more. The chain has TRBV5-1 and TRBJ2-3; 8 bases line up with TRBD2. J lost 6 bases, V lost 0 bases, and 3 bases had no gene match. This CDR3 is built from 14 residues. Germline loops: CDR1 SGHRS, CDR2 YFSETQ. In DNA, the CDR3 is TGCGCCAGCAGCTTGGTAGTAGCGGGGGATACGCAGTATTTT. This translates into CASSLVVAGDTQYF. The variable domain in full, completed from reference TRBV5-1 and TRBJ2-3, reads KAGVTQTPRYLIKTRGQQVTLSCSPISGHRSVSWYQQTPGQGLQFLFEYFSETQRNKGNFPGRFSGRQFSNSRSEMNVSTLELGDSALYLCASSLVVAGDTQYFGPGTRLTVL.

This sequence joins TRBV5-8 and TRBJ2-7; 10 bases are a match to TRBD1. The CDR3 is 16 amino acids. The J segment lost 7 bases and the V segment lost 0 bases, leaving 10 bases of the junction unmatched. Germline lookup yields CDR1 SGHTS and CDR2 YDEGEE. Here the CDR3 DNA reads TGTGCCAGCAGCTTGGGGGGGGGGACAGGGGCTTGGGAGCAGTACTTC. Translation: CASSLGGGTGAWEQYF.